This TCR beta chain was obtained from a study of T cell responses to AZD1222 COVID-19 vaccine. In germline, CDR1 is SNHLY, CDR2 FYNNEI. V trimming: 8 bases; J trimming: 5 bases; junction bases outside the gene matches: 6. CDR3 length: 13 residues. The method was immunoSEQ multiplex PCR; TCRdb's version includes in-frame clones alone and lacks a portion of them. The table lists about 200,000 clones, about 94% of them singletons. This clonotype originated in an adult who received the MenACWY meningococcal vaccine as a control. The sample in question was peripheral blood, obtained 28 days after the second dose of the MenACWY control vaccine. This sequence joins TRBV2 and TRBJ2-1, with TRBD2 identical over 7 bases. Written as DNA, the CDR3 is TGTGCCAGCTCGGGACTACGAAACAATGAGCAGTTCTTC. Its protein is CASSGLRNNEQFF. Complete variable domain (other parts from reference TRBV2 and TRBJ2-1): EPEVTQTPSHQVTQMGQEVILRCVPISNHLYFYWYRQILGQKVEFLVSFYNNEISEKSEIFDDQFSVERPDGSNFTLKIRSTKLEDSAMYFCASSGLRNNEQFFGPGTRLTVL.